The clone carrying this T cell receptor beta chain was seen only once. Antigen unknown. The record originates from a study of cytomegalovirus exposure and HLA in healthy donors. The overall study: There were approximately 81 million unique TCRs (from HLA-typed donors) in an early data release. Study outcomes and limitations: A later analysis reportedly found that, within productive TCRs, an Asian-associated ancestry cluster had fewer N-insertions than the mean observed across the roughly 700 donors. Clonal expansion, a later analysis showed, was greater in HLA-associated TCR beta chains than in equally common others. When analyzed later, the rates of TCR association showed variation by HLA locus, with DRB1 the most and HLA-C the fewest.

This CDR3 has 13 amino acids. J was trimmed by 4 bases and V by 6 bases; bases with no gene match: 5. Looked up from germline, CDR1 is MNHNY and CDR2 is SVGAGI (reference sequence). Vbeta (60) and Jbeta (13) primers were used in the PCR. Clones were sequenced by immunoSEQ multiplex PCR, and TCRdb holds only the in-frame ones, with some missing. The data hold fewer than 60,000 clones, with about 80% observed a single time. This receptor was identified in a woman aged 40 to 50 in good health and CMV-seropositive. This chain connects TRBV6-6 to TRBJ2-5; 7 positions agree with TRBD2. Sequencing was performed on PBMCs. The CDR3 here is CASSPPGGETQYF. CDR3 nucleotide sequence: TGTGCCAGCAGCCCTCCGGGGGGAGAGACCCAGTACTTC.